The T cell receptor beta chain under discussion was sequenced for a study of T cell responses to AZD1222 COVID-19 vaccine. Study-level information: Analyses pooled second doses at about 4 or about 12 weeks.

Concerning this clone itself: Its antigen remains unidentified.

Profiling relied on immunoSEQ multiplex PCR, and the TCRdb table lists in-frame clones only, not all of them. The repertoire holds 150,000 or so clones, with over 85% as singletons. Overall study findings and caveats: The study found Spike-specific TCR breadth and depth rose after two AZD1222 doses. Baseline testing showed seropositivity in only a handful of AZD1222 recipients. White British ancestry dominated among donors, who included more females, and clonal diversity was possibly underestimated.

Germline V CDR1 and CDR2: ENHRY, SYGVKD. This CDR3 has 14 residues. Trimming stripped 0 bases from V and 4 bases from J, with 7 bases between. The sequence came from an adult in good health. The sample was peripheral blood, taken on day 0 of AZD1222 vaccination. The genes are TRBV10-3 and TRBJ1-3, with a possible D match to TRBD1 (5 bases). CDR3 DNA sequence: TGTGCCATCAGTGAGTCAGGGGCGGGAAACACCATATATTTT. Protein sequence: CAISESGAGNTIYF.